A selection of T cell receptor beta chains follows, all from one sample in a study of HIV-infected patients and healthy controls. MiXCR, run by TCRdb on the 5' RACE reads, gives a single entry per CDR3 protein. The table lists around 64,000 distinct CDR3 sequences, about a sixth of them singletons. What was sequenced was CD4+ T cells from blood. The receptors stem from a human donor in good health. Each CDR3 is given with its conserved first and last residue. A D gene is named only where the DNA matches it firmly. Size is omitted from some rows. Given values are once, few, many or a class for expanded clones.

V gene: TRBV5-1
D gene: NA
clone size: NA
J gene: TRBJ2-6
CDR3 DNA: TGCGCCAGCAGCAGGGGAGCGTCTGGGGCCAACGTCCTGACTTTC
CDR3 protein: CASSRGASGANVLTF

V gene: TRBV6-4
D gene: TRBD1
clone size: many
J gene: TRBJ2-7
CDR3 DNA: TGTGCCAGTCGGACAGGTGGATGCGAGCAGTACTTC
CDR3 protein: CASRTGGCEQYF

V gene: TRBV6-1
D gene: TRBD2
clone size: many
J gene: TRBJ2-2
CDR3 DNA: TGTGCCAGCAGTGGGGGGGGTCGGGACGGCCGGTGGTTGCGGGAGCTGTTTTTT
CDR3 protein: CASSGGGRDGRWLRELFF

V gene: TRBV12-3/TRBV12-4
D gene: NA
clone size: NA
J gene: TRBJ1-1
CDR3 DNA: TGTGCCAGCAGCCGCTTCCCCGACACTGAAGCTTTCTTT
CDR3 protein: CASSRFPDTEAFF

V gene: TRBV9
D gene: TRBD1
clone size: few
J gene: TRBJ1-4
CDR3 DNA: TGTGCCAGCAGCGCGAATCCGGGACAGGAAAAACTGTTTTTT
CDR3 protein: CASSANPGQEKLFF

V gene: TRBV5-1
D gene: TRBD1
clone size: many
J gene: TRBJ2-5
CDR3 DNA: TGCGCCAGCAGCTTGGCCGGGACAGGGGTAGAGACCCAGTACTTC
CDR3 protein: CASSLAGTGVETQYF

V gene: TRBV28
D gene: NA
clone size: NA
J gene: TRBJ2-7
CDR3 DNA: TGTGCCAGCAGTTTTCACTTGCCCGGGACAAATGAGCAGTACTTC
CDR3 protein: CASSFHLPGTNEQYF

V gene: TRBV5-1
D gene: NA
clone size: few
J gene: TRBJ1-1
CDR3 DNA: TGCGCCAGCAGCAGGGTACAGGGCATGAACACTGAAGCTTTCTTT
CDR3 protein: CASSRVQGMNTEAFF

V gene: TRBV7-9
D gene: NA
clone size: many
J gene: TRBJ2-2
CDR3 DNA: TGTGCCAGCGGGAACACCGGGGAGCTGTTTTTT
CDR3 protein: CASGNTGELFF

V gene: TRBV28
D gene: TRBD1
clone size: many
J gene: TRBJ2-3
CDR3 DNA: TGTGCCAGCAGTTCCACCGGGACAGGGTTTTCGGATACGCAGTATTTT
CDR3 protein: CASSSTGTGFSDTQYF

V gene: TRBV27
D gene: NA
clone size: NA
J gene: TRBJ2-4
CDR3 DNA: TGTGCCAGCAGTTCGTTAGCCCTAGCCAAAAACATTCAGTACTTC
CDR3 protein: CASSSLALAKNIQYF

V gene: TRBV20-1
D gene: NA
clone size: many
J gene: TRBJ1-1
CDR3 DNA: TGCAGTCTTGGTAACACTGAAGCTTTCTTT
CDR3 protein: CSLGNTEAFF

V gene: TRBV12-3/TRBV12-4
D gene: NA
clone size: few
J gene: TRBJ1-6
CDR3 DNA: TGTGCCAGCAGTTTAGCGCAAATGGGGGCGCGAGAATCACCCCTCCACTTT
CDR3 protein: CASSLAQMGARESPLHF

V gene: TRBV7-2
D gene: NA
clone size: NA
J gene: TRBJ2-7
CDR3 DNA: TGTGCCAGCAGCTTAGGTGTTCAGAGCTTAACGACGTACGAGCAGTACTTC
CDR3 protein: CASSLGVQSLTTYEQYF

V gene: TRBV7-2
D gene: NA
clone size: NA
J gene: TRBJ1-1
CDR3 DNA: TGTGCCAGCAGCTTAGCTAGCCCGACCGGAGAAGCTTTCTTT
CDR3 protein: CASSLASPTGEAFF

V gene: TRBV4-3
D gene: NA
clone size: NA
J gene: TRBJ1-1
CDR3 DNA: TGCGCCAGCAGCCAGGACCGGGACCTTAAGCTTTACTTT
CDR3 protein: CASSQDRDLKLYF

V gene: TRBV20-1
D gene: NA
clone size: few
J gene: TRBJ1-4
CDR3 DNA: TGCAGTGCTAGAGTGGTGACGGGGAAGGTTTCTAATGAAAAACTGTTTTTT
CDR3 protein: CSARVVTGKVSNEKLFF

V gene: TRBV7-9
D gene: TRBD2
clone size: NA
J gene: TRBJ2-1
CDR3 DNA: TGTGCCAGCAGCCCGTTGACTAGCGGGAGGGCCGAGGATGAGCAGTTCTTC
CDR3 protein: CASSPLTSGRAEDEQFF

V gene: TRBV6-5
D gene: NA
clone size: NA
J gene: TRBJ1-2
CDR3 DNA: TGTGCCAGCAGTTACAGTGGTCAGGGAGGTGGCTACACCTTC
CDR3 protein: CASSYSGQGGGYTF

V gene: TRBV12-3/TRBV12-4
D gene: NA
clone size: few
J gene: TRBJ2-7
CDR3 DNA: TGTGCCAGCAGTTATGCATCCCATCGGGACGAGCAGTACTTC
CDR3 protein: CASSYASHRDEQYF